These 11 T cell receptor beta chains share one sample of origin, sequenced in a study of T cells expressing NK-cell markers. TCRdb re-called the 5' RACE reads and catalogs CDR3 proteins one per entry, DNA excluded. Its table lists about 400,000 distinct CDR3 sequences. The specimen was blood T cells: a sorted CD56 or NKG2C T cell subset, CD4+ or CD8+ T cells, or bulk PBMC T cells (not recorded which). The receptors were sampled from a woman between 50 and 59 years old in good health.

The rearrangement links TRBV5-1 to TRBJ2-7; absent DNA, TCRdb's TRBD1 call cannot be checked. This CDR3 has 15 amino acids. Germline V lookup: CDR1 SGHRS, CDR2 YFSETQ. CDR3 loop: CASSPPGTGSYEQYF.

The V and J genes are TRBV11-3 and TRBJ2-7; TCRdb selects TRBD1, and the lack of DNA leaves this call unchecked. This CDR3 comprises 17 residues. Germline CDR1 SGHNT, CDR2 YENEEA. The CDR3 sequence is CASSQEVAGAIFYEQYF.

This chain connects TRBV5-1 to TRBJ2-1; no DNA is available, so the TRBD1 call from TCRdb remains unchecked. Per the germline V gene, CDR1 is SGHRS and CDR2 is YFSETQ. The CDR3 is made up of 16 amino acids. Here the CDR3 reads CASSLGGTGVYNEQFF. Full variable domain (missing parts from reference TRBV5-1 and TRBJ2-1): KAGVTQTPRYLIKTRGQQVTLSCSPISGHRSVSWYQQTPGQGLQFLFEYFSETQRNKGNFPGRFSGRQFSNSRSEMNVSTLELGDSALYLCASSLGGTGVYNEQFFGPGTRLTVL.

J is TRBJ2-1 and V is TRBV11-2; TCRdb calls TRBD1, which cannot be checked without DNA. This CDR3 region has 15 residues. CDR1 and CDR2 (germline): SGHAT, FQNNGV. Here the CDR3 reads CASRYSGQGLGEQFF.

This chain uses TRBV11-3 with TRBJ2-1; the TCRdb call, TRBD1, lacks DNA for checking. Germline V gene sequence: CDR1 SGHNT, CDR2 YENEEA. The CDR3 extends over 16 amino acids. The CDR3 is CASSLGPGRNYNEQFF.

The chain is built from TRBV12-3 or TRBV12-4 and TRBJ1-4; TCRdb outputs TRBD1, but without DNA this stays unchecked. This CDR3 spans 15 amino acids. The CDR3 sequence: CASSLGGDRGRKLFF.

The rearrangement links TRBV20-1 to TRBJ2-5; TCRdb's D call of TRBD1 is untestable without DNA. This CDR3 has 15 amino acids. Per the germline V gene, CDR1 is DFQATT and CDR2 is SNEGSKA (reference sequence). The CDR3 reads CSAETGTGTQETQYF.

The chain carries TRBV20-1 and TRBJ2-2; without DNA, the TCRdb call of TRBD2 cannot be checked. The CDR3 sequence is 12 residues long. The germline CDR1 and CDR2 sequences are DFQATT and SNEGSKA (reference sequence). This CDR3 reads CSAWGGAGELFF.

This sequence joins TRBV6-5 and TRBJ2-1; TCRdb selects TRBD2, and the lack of DNA leaves this call unchecked. The CDR3 has 16 residues. CDR1 and CDR2 (germline): MNHEY, SVGAGI. The CDR3 spells CASRYRSVARNNEQFF.

The chain carries TRBV7-9 and TRBJ2-7; TCRdb reports TRBD2, a call that lacks DNA to check it against. CDR1 and CDR2 (germline): SEHNR, FQNEAQ (reference sequence). The CDR3 has 16 amino acids. The CDR3: CASSLRISGISYEQYF.

The chain joins TRBV5-1 to TRBJ2-5. The length of the CDR3 is 15 residues. Germline-derived CDR1 and CDR2 are SGHRS and YFSETQ. CDR3 region: CASSETRTYQETQYF.